The rows below give T cell receptor beta chains drawn from one sample of a study of T-cell reconstitution after alpha-beta-depleted transplantation in children. TCRdb reprocessed the PCR reads with MiXCR, giving one entry per CDR3 protein. This sample has 230,000 or so distinct CDR3 sequences; 7.5% to 10% occur once, and the top ten carry around 5.1%. Sequencing used PBMCs from the stem cell graft donor, obtained from the stem cell graft. Receptor source: a human donor who donated a stem cell graft to a child with SCID. Each CDR3 is given with its conserved first and last residue. Each record gives: clone size, J gene, D gene, V gene, CDR3 protein, CDR3 DNA. D genes are given only for firm matches. Expanded clones are given a class, and other clones once, few, many or no size at all.

size: many
J: TRBJ2-1
D: NA
V: TRBV20-1
CDR3: CSASLSAEQFF
DNA: TGCAGTGCTAGTTTATCTGCTGAGCAGTTCTTC

size: many
J: TRBJ1-1
D: NA
V: TRBV4-1
CDR3: CASSQGAQGNTEAFF
DNA: TGCGCCAGCAGCCAAGGGGCGCAGGGGAACACTGAAGCTTTCTTT

size: many
J: TRBJ1-1
D: NA
V: TRBV7-9
CDR3: CASSPVGFDTEAFF
DNA: TGTGCCAGCAGCCCCGTCGGTTTCGACACTGAAGCTTTCTTT

size: many
J: TRBJ2-7
D: TRBD1
V: TRBV2
CDR3: CASSNRDREDEQYF
DNA: TGTGCCAGTTCTAACCGGGACAGGGAAGACGAGCAGTACTTC

size: many
J: TRBJ2-5
D: TRBD2
V: TRBV11-2
CDR3: CASSPVLGGGLETQYF
DNA: TGTGCCAGCAGCCCGGTACTAGGCGGGGGGCTGGAGACCCAGTACTTC

size: few
J: TRBJ2-2
D: TRBD1
V: TRBV6-2/TRBV6-3
CDR3: CASSYPPAGGPSGELFF
DNA: TGTGCCAGCAGTTACCCCCCTGCAGGGGGCCCCTCCGGGGAGCTGTTTTTT

size: many
J: TRBJ2-1
D: TRBD2
V: TRBV20-1
CDR3: CSAGRFIGGGHNEQFF
DNA: TGCAGTGCTGGCAGATTCATCGGGGGGGGCCACAATGAGCAGTTCTTC

size: many
J: TRBJ2-1
D: TRBD2
V: TRBV18
CDR3: CASSPRASGDNEQFF
DNA: TGTGCCAGCTCACCAAGGGCTAGCGGGGACAATGAGCAGTTCTTC

size: many
J: TRBJ2-3
D: TRBD2
V: TRBV15
CDR3: CATSNIAGGDTDTQYF
DNA: TGTGCCACCAGCAACATAGCGGGGGGTGACACAGATACGCAGTATTTT

size: many
J: TRBJ1-2
D: NA
V: TRBV27
CDR3: CASSRQAGPYGYTF
DNA: TGTGCCAGCAGTCGACAGGCCGGGCCCTATGGCTACACCTTC

size: NA
J: TRBJ1-5
D: TRBD1
V: TRBV12-3/TRBV12-4
CDR3: CASRGDRDNQPQHF
DNA: TGTGCCAGCAGGGGGGACAGAGACAATCAGCCCCAGCATTTT

size: many
J: TRBJ2-7
D: NA
V: TRBV15
CDR3: CATSRDPASSYEQYF
DNA: TGTGCCACCAGCAGAGATCCGGCGAGCTCCTACGAGCAGTACTTC

size: many
J: TRBJ2-3
D: NA
V: TRBV7-2
CDR3: CASSWGWGDTQYF
DNA: TGTGCCAGCAGTTGGGGATGGGGAGATACGCAGTATTTT

size: few
J: TRBJ1-4
D: NA
V: TRBV20-1
CDR3: CSARSRTVTDEKLFF
DNA: TGCAGTGCTAGAAGTAGAACAGTGACTGATGAAAAACTGTTTTTT

size: many
J: TRBJ1-1
D: TRBD1
V: TRBV4-1
CDR3: CASSQGLGQGGTEAFF
DNA: TGCGCCAGCAGCCAAGGCCTGGGACAGGGGGGCACTGAAGCTTTCTTT

size: many
J: TRBJ2-3
D: NA
V: TRBV7-8
CDR3: CASSAYLGSDTQYF
DNA: TGTGCCAGCAGCGCCTATTTAGGCTCAGATACGCAGTATTTT

size: many
J: TRBJ2-7
D: NA
V: TRBV5-1
CDR3: CASSLGPGGEQYF
DNA: TGCGCCAGCAGCTTGGGCCCCGGGGGCGAGCAGTACTTC

size: few
J: TRBJ2-7
D: TRBD2
V: TRBV19
CDR3: CASTRRLAEGEQYF
DNA: TGTGCCAGTACCCGACGACTAGCAGAAGGCGAGCAGTACTTC

size: many
J: TRBJ1-3
D: NA
V: TRBV10-3
CDR3: CATKQRTGQGTIYF
DNA: TGTGCCACTAAACAAAGAACAGGCCAGGGCACCATATATTTT

size: many
J: TRBJ2-1
D: TRBD2
V: TRBV20-1
CDR3: CSATPGLAIPNEQFF
DNA: TGCAGTGCGACCCCGGGACTAGCGATCCCCAATGAGCAGTTCTTC

size: many
J: TRBJ2-3
D: NA
V: TRBV14
CDR3: CASSQGQGTQYF
DNA: TGTGCCAGCAGCCAAGGGCAGGGGACGCAGTATTTT